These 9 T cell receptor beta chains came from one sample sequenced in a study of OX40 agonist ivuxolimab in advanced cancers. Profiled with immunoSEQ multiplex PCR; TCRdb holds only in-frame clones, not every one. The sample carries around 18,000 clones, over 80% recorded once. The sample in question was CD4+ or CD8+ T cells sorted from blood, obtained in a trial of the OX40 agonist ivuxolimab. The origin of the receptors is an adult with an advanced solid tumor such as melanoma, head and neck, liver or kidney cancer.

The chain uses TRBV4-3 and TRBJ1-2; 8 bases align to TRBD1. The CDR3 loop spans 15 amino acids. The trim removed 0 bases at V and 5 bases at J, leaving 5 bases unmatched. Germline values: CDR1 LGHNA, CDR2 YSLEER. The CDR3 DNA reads TGCGCCAGCAGCCAAGATGGGGACAGGTTATATGGCTACACCTTC. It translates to CASSQDGDRLYGYTF.

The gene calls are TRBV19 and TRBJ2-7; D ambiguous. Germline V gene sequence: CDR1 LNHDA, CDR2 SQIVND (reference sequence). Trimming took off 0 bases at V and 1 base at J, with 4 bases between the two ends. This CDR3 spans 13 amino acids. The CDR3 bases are TGTGCCAGTAGTATAGAAGGGTCCTACGAGCAGTACTTC. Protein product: CASSIEGSYEQYF.

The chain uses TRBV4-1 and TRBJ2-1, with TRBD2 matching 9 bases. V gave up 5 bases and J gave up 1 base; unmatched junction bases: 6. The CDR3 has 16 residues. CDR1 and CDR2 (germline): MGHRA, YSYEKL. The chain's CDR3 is CASSSPSGESYNEQFF. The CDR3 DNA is TGCGCCAGCAGCTCCCCTAGCGGGGAGTCCTACAATGAGCAGTTCTTC.

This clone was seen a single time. CDR3: CASSAGRDRLQETQYF. DNA of the CDR3: TGCGCCAGCAGCGCTGGAAGGGACAGGTTACAAGAGACCCAGTACTTC. This sequence joins TRBV4-3 and TRBJ2-5, with 8 positions matching TRBD1. The CDR3 extends over 16 amino acids. The germline V gene has CDR1 LGHNA and CDR2 YSLEER. V dropped 5 bases and J dropped 2; count of bases not matched to a gene: 10.

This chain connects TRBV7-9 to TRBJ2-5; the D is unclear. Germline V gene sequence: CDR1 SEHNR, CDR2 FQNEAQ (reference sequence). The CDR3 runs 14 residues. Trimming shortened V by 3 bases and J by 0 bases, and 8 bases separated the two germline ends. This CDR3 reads CASSFTPYQETQYF. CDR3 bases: TGTGCCAGCAGCTTCACACCGTACCAAGAGACCCAGTACTTC.

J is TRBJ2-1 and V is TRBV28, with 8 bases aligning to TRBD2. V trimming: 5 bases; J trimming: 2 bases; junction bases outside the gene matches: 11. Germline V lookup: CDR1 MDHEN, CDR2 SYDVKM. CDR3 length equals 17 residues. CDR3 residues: CASSGVSSGFAYNEQFF. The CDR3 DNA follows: TGTGCCAGCAGTGGGGTGTCTAGCGGGTTCGCCTACAATGAGCAGTTCTTC.

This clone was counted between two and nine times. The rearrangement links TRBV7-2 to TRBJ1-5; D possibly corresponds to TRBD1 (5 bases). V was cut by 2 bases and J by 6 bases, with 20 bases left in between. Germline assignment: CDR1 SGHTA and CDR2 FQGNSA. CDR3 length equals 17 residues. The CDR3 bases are TGTGCCAGCAGCTTAAACGGGGGAGGTCGTTTAGGTCAGCCCCAGCATTTT. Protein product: CASSLNGGGRLGQPQHF. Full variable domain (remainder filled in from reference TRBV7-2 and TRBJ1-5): GAGVSQSPSNKVTEKGKDVELRCDPISGHTALYWYRQSLGQGLEFLIYFQGNSAPDKSGLPSDRFSAERTGGSVSTLTIQRTQQEDSAVYLCASSLNGGGRLGQPQHFGDGTRLSIL.

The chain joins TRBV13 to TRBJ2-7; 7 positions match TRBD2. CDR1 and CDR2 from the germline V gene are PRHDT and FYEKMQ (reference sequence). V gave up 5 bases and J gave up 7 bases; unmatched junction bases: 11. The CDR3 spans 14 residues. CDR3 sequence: CASSPGVAGGEQYF. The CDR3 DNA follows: TGTGCCAGCAGCCCGGGGGTAGCGGGTGGGGAGCAGTACTTC. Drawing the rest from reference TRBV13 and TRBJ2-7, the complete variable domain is AAGVIQSPRHLIKEKRETATLKCYPIPRHDTVYWYQQGPGQDPQFLISFYEKMQSDKGSIPDRFSAQQFSDYHSELNMSSLELGDSALYFCASSPGVAGGEQYFGPGTRLTVT.

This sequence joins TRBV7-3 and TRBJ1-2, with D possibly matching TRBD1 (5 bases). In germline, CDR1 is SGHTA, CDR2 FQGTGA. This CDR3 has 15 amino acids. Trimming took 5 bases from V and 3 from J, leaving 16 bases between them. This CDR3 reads CASSPTLGTHYGYTF. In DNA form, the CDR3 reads TGTGCCAGCAGCCCTACACTAGGGACCCACTATGGCTACACCTTC. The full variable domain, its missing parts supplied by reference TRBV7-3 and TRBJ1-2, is GAGVSQTPSNKVTEKGKYVELRCDPISGHTALYWYRQSLGQGPEFLIYFQGTGAADDSGLPNDRFFAVRPEGSVSTLKIQRTERGDSAVYLCASSPTLGTHYGYTFGSGTRLTVV.